A single sample gave rise to the 12 T cell receptor beta chains below, sequenced in a study of cytomegalovirus exposure and HLA in healthy donors. PCR involved 60 Vbeta and 13 Jbeta primers. The method was immunoSEQ multiplex PCR; TCRdb's version includes in-frame clones alone and lacks a portion of them. The data show about 120,000 clones, approximately 75% seen once. Sequences were obtained from PBMCs. The receptor set was obtained from a middle-aged man in good health and CMV-seronegative.

The chain recombines TRBV5-4 with TRBJ1-3, with a tentative D call TRBD1 (5 bases). The CDR3 totals 16 residues. Germline assignment: CDR1 SGHNT and CDR2 YYREEE (reference sequence). The ends were cut back, 0 bases at V and 0 bases at J, with 10 bases in the middle. The CDR3 here is CASSLDRSYSGNTIYF. Here the CDR3 DNA reads TGTGCCAGCAGCTTGGACAGGTCATACTCTGGAAACACCATATATTTT.

This chain links TRBV5-6 with TRBJ2-5, with TRBD2 matching 10 bases. Germline V gene lookup returns CDR1 SGHDT and CDR2 YYEEEE. CDR3 length: 16 residues. With 1 base clipped from V and 3 bases from J, the junction kept 6 bases outside the gene matches. The CDR3 reads CASSLSSGGLEETQYF. CDR3 in DNA: TGTGCCAGCAGCTTGAGTAGCGGGGGGTTGGAAGAGACCCAGTACTTC.

The chain combines TRBV27 with TRBJ2-1, with TRBD1 matching 9 bases. The CDR3 is made up of 17 amino acids. The germline V gene has CDR1 MNHEY and CDR2 SMNVEV (reference sequence). The J segment lost 8 bases and the V segment lost 1 base, leaving 12 bases of the junction unmatched. The CDR3 loop is CASSLLLSGQGGDEQFF. The CDR3 nucleotides are TGTGCCAGCAGTTTATTACTCTCGGGACAGGGTGGCGATGAGCAGTTCTTC.

This chain links TRBV5-4 with TRBJ2-3; TRBD2 is a possible D gene (6 bases). The CDR3 spans 15 residues. V shed 1 base and J shed 2 bases, with 11 bases lying between them. Germline V gives CDR1 SGHNT, CDR2 YYREEE (reference sequence). The CDR3 region has the DNA TGTGCCAGCAGCTTGTGGGACTTTAACACAGATACGCAGTATTTT. Residues: CASSLWDFNTDTQYF.

J is TRBJ2-3 and V is TRBV11-2; 7 bases align to TRBD1. The V segment lost 1 base and the J segment 4 bases; nucleotides outside the gene matches: 2. The CDR3 loop spans 14 amino acids. Germline V gene sequence: CDR1 SGHAT, CDR2 FQNNGV. CDR3 sequence (DNA): TGTGCCAGCAGCTTAGGCCAGGGGGCAGATACGCAGTATTTT. Translated: CASSLGQGADTQYF.

The chain links TRBV5-5 to TRBJ1-2; a weak D match, TRBD1 (5 bases). The V end was cut by 0 bases, the J end by 4 bases, with 13 bases between. Germline values: CDR1 SGHKS, CDR2 YYEKEE (reference sequence). The CDR3 runs to 15 residues. The CDR3 DNA reads TGTGCCAGCAGCTTGGAGGGGCGGGGTGCCTATGGCTACACCTTC. Its protein is CASSLEGRGAYGYTF. The full variable domain, its missing parts supplied by reference TRBV5-5 and TRBJ1-2, is DAGVTQSPTHLIKTRGQQVTLRCSPISGHKSVSWYQQVLGQGPQFIFQYYEKEERGRGNFPDRFSARQFPNYSSELNVNALLLGDSALYLCASSLEGRGAYGYTFGSGTRLTVV.

There are a few counts of this clone. The rearrangement joins TRBV4-2 to TRBJ2-5; TRBD2 matches at 8 bases. The germline V gene has CDR1 LGHNA and CDR2 YNFKEQ. This CDR3 region has 16 residues. V lost 5 bases to trimming and J lost 3 bases; unmatched junction nucleotides: 11. CDR3 bases: TGTGCCAGCAGCTATGGTTTCGGGGGGGGAGAAGAGACCCAGTACTTC. Translating gives CASSYGFGGGEETQYF.

The CDR3 region is CASQPLGRGTDTQYF. The CDR3 DNA reads TGTGCCAGCCAACCTCTAGGGAGGGGCACAGATACGCAGTATTTT. This sequence joins TRBV6-5 and TRBJ2-3, with 7 positions matching TRBD2. CDR3 length equals 15 residues. Germline-derived CDR1 and CDR2 are MNHEY and SVGAGI. Trimming at V came to 8 bases and at J to 1 base, leaving 9 bases not matched to a gene.

V gene TRBV7-2 combines with J gene TRBJ2-7, with D maybe TRBD2 (5 bases). Germline V gene lookup returns CDR1 SGHTA and CDR2 FQGNSA. V lost 2 bases and J lost 3, with 14 bases in between. The CDR3 has 15 amino acids. CDR3 residues: CASSLSWSDYYEQYF. CDR3 coding DNA: TGTGCCAGCAGCTTATCATGGAGCGACTACTACGAGCAGTACTTC.

The V gene is TRBV7-6, the J gene TRBJ2-7, with D possibly being TRBD1 (5 bases). CDR1 SGHVS and CDR2 FNYEAQ come from the germline V gene. This CDR3 has 13 amino acids. V was trimmed by 5 bases and J by 3 bases, leaving 11 bases between them. The CDR3 DNA reads TGTGCCAGCAGCCTTCAGGGAAACTACGAGCAGTACTTC. Protein sequence: CASSLQGNYEQYF.

CDR3 coding DNA: TGTGCCAGCGGAGTGACAGGGGGCGCGGGTGGCTACACCTTC. It translates to CASGVTGGAGGYTF. The gene calls are TRBV2 and TRBJ1-2, with TRBD1 identical over 10 bases. CDR3 length equals 14 residues. Germline trimming cut 8 bases from V and 7 bases from J; bases unmatched to any gene: 10. The germline V gene has CDR1 SNHLY and CDR2 FYNNEI.

The chain employs TRBV5-4 and TRBJ2-1, with TRBD2 as a possible D gene (5 bases). Germline values: CDR1 SGHNT, CDR2 YYREEE (reference sequence). V shed 4 bases and J shed 6 bases, with 20 bases lying between them. The CDR3 runs 16 residues. In DNA, the CDR3 is TGTGCCAGCAGCGTGGACTTCGGGTATAAGCCCAATGAGCAGTTCTTC. Its translation: CASSVDFGYKPNEQFF.